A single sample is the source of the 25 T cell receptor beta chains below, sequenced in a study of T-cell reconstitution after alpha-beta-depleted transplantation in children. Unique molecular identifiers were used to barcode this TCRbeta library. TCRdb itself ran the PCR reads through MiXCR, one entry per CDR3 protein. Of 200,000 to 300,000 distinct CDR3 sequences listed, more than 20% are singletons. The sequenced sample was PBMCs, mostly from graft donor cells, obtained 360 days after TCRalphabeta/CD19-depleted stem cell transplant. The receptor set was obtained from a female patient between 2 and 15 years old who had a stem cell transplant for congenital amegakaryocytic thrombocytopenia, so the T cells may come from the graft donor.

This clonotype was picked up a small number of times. In nucleotides, the CDR3 is TGCGCCAGCAGCTTGGTTTGGGATGGGGCTGAAGCTTTCTTT. Residues: CASSLVWDGAEAFF. This chain connects TRBV5-1 to TRBJ1-1; D ambiguous. The CDR3 covers 14 residues. CDR1 is SGHRS and CDR2 is YFSETQ in the germline V gene. Deletions cut 0 bases from V and 6 bases from J, with 12 bases between.

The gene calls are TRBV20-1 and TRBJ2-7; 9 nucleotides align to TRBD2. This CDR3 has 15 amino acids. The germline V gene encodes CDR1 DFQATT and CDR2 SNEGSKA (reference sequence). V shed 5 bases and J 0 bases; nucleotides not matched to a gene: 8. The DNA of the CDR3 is TGCAGTGCTGAGAGGACTAGCGCAAGCTCCTACGAGCAGTACTTC. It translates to CSAERTSASSYEQYF.

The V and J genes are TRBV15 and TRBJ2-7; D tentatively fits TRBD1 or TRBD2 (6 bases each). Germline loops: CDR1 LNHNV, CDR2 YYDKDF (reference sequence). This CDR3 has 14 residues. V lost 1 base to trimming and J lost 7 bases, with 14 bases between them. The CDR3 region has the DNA TGTGCCACCAGCAGAGTACCGGGGGCATGGGAGCAGTACTTC. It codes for CATSRVPGAWEQYF.

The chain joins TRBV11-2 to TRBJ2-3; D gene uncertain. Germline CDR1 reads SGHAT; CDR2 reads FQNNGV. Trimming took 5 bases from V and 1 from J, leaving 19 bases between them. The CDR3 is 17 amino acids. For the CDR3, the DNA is TGTGCCAGCAGCCCGCGATTTGGCCGGTCGGGCACAGATACGCAGTATTTT. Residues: CASSPRFGRSGTDTQYF. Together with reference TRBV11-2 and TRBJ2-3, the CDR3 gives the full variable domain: EAGVAQSPRYKIIEKRQSVAFWCNPISGHATLYWYQQILGQGPKLLIQFQNNGVVDDSQLPKDRFSAERLKGVDSTLKIQPAKLEDSAVYLCASSPRFGRSGTDTQYFGPGTRLTVL.

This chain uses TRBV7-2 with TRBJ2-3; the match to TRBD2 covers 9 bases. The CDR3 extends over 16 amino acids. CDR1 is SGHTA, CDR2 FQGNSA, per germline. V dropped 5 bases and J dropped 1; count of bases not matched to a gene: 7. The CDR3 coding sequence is TGTGCCAGCAGCCCACCTATAGCGGGAGGCACAGATACGCAGTATTTT. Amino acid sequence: CASSPPIAGGTDTQYF.

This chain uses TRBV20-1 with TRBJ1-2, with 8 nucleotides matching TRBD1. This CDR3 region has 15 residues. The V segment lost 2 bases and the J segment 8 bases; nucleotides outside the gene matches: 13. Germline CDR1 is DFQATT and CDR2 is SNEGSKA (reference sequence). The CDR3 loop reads CSARSPGQGRMGYTF. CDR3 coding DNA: TGCAGTGCTAGAAGCCCCGGACAGGGTCGGATGGGCTACACCTTC.

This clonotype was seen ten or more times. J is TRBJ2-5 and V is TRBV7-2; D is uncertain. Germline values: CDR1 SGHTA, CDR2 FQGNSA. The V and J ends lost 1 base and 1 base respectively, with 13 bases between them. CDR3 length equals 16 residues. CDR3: CASSLGYSVFQETQYF. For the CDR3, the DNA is TGTGCCAGCAGCTTAGGTTACAGCGTGTTCCAAGAGACCCAGTACTTC.

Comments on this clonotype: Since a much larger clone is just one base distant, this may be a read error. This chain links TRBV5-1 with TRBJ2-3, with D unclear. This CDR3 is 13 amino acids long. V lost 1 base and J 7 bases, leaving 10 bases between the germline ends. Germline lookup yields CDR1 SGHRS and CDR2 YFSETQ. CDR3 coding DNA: TGCGCCAGCAGCTTGCGGCTCTGTTATACGCAGTATTTT. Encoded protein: CASSLRLCYTQYF.

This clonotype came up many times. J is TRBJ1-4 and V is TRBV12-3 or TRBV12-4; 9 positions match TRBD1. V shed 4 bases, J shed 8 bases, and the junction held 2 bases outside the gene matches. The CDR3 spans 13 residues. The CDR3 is CASSSGTGEKLFF. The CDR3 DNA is TGTGCCAGCAGTTCCGGGACAGGGGAAAAACTGTTTTTT.

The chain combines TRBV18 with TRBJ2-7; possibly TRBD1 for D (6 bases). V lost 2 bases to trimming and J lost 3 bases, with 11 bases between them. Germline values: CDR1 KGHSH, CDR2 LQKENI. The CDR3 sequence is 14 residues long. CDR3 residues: CASSPSNRDYEQYF. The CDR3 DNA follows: TGTGCCAGCTCACCATCGAACAGGGACTACGAGCAGTACTTC.

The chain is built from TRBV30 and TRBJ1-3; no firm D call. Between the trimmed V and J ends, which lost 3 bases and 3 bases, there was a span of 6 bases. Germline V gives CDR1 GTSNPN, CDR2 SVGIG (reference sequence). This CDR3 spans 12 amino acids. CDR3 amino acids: CAWSPSGNTIYF. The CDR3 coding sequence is TGTGCCTGGAGCCCAAGTGGAAACACCATATATTTT.

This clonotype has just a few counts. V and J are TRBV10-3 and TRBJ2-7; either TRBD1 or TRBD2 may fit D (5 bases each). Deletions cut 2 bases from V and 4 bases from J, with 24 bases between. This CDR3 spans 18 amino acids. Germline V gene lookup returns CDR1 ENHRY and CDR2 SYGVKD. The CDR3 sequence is CAISEMTARARGNYEQYF. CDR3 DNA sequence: TGTGCCATCAGTGAGATGACAGCCCGTGCGAGGGGAAATTACGAGCAGTACTTC.

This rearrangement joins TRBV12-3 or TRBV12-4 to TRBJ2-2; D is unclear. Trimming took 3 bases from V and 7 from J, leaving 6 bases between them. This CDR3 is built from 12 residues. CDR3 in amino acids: CASSFWSGELFF. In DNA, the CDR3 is TGTGCCAGCAGTTTTTGGAGCGGGGAGCTGTTTTTT.

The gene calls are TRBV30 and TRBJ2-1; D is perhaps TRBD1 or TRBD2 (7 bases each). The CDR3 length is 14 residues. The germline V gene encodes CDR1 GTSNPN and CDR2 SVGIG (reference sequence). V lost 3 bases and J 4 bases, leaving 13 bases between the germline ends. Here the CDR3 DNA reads TGTGCCTGGAGCAGGGGGGGGCAATACAATGAGCAGTTCTTC. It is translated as CAWSRGGQYNEQFF.

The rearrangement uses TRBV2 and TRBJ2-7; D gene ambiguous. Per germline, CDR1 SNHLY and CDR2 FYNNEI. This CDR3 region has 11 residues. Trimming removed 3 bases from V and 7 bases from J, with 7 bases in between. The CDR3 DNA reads TGTGCCAGCAGTGAGTTCCAGGAGCAGTACTTC. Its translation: CASSEFQEQYF. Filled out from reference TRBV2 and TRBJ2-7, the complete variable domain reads EPEVTQTPSHQVTQMGQEVILRCVPISNHLYFYWYRQILGQKVEFLVSFYNNEISEKSEIFDDQFSVERPDGSNFTLKIRSTKLEDSAMYFCASSEFQEQYFGPGTRLTVT.

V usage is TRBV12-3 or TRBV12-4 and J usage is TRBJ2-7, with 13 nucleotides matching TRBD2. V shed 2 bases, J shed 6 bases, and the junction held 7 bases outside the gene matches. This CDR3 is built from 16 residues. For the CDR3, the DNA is TGTGCCAGCAGTTTATCGGGGACTAGCGGGATGAGCGAGCAGTACTTC. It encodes CASSLSGTSGMSEQYF.

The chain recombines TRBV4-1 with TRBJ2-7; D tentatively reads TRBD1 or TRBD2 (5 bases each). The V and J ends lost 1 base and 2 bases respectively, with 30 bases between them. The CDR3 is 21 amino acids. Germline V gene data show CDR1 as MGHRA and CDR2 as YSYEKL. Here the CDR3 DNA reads TGCGCCAGCAGCCAAGGCCTGGGAGTGGGATTAAGAAAGGGGCAGGCCTACGAGCAGTACTTC. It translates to CASSQGLGVGLRKGQAYEQYF.

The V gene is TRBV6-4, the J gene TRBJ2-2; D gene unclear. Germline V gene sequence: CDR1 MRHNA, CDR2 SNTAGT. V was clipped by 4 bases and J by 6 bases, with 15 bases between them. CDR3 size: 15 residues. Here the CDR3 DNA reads TGTGCCAGCAGTGCGGCGTCATTTTTGGCCGGGGAGCTGTTTTTT. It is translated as CASSAASFLAGELFF.

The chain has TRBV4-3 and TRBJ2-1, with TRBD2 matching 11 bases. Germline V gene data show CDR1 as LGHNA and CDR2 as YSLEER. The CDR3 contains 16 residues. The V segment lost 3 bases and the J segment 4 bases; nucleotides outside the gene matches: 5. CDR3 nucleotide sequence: TGCGCCAGCAGCCAGGCCGGGACTAGCGGATACAATGAGCAGTTCTTC. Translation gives CASSQAGTSGYNEQFF.

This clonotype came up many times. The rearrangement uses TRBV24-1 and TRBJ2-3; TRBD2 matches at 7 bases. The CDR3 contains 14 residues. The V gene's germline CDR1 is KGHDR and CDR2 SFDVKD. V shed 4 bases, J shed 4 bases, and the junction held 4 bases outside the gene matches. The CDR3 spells CATSDSGISDTQYF. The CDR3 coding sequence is TGTGCCACCAGTGACAGCGGGATATCAGATACGCAGTATTTT.

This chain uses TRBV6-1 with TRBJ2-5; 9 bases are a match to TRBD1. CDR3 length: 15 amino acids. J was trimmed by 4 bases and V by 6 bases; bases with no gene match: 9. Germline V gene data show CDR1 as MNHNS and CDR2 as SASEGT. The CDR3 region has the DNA TGTGCCAGCAGCACACTCACAGGGGGCCGAGAGACCCAGTACTTC. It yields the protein CASSTLTGGRETQYF.

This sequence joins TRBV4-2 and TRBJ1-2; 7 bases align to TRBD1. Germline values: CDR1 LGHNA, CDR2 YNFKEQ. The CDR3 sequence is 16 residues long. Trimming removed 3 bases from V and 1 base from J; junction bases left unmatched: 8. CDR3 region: CASSHGGDRFNYGYTF. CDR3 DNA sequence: TGTGCCAGCAGCCATGGGGGGGACAGATTTAACTATGGCTACACCTTC.

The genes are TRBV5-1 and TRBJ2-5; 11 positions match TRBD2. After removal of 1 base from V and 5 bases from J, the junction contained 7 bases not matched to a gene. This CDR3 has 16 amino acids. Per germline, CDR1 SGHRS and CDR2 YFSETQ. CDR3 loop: CASSLLAGGYGETQYF. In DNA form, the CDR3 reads TGCGCCAGCAGCTTGCTAGCGGGGGGTTATGGGGAGACCCAGTACTTC.

CDR3 DNA: TGCAGTGCGTGGACAGGGAAGGAAGCTTTCTTT. This sequence encodes CSAWTGKEAFF. The chain is built from TRBV20-1 and TRBJ1-1; the match to TRBD1 covers 8 bases. After removal of 6 bases from V and 8 bases from J, the junction contained 5 bases not matched to a gene. Germline lookup yields CDR1 DFQATT and CDR2 SNEGSKA (reference sequence). The CDR3 covers 11 residues.

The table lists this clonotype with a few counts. The CDR3 sequence is CSARTGGQETQYF. Written as DNA, the CDR3 is TGCAGTGCCCGAACAGGGGGCCAAGAGACCCAGTACTTC. The rearrangement joins TRBV20-1 to TRBJ2-5; 8 positions match TRBD1. The CDR3 is 13 residues long. Germline V gene data show CDR1 as DFQATT and CDR2 as SNEGSKA (reference sequence). The V segment lost 6 bases and the J segment 1 base; nucleotides outside the gene matches: 4.